The clone carrying this T cell receptor (beta chain) came up a few times. The data derive from a study of human T cells and chemical hapten exposure. Individual cDNA molecules each carried unique molecular identifiers attached by the library. TCRdb ran MiXCR on the RACE reads and lists one entry per CDR3 protein. The sample has more than 95,000 distinct CDR3 sequences; less than 40% are singletons. The time point is: patch test 3, about 24 weeks after DPC sensitization. Treatment of the sample: therapeutic diphenylcyclopropenone sensitization with weekly scalp DPC. Investigators collected blood before applying each patch test. Donors were 18 to 70-year-old alopecia patients suitable for DPC. Extraction of total RNA was performed on unfractionated whole blood. CDR1 is LGHNA, CDR2 YSLEER, per germline. CDR3 length: 14 amino acids. V lost 2 bases and J 1 base, leaving 7 bases between the germline ends.

The TCR originated in a man aged 35-49 years with alopecia areata. Some clones in this sample may be carry-over from other donors' samples. This sample comprised whole blood, obtained in connection with sensitization to the hapten diphenylcyclopropenone (DPC). The rearrangement uses TRBV4-3 and TRBJ2-3; D is unresolved. CDR3 protein: CASSQQTGTDTQYF. DNA for the CDR3: TGCGCCAGCAGCCAACAAACGGGCACAGATACGCAGTATTTT.